The present TCR beta chain was sequenced within a study of regulatory T cells in long-lasting Graves disease. General study points: Persistent cases favored TRBV28, TRBJ1-2 and TRBJ2-5.

As regards this clonotype: The antigen remains unidentified.

V shed 10 bases and J shed 2 bases, with 14 bases lying between them. Germline CDR1 and CDR2: LNHDA and SQIVND (reference sequence). This CDR3 contains 13 residues. As to time point: persistent/refractory GD, antithyroid drugs over 5 years with positive TRAb. Extracted PBMC RNA gave rise to the TCR library. In building TCR beta libraries, iRepertoire HTBI primers were used together with Arm-PCR of CDR3 regions. In TCRdb, the multiplex PCR reads were re-called with MiXCR into one record per CDR3 protein. The profile shows a few hundred thousand distinct CDR3 sequences, around a fifth of them singletons.

The chain has TRBV19 and TRBJ1-1, with a possible D match to TRBD1 (5 bases). This TCR was recovered from a female donor with Graves disease. The sample here was peripheral blood mononuclear cells (PBMCs), taken when the disease was refractory, from a patient treated with antithyroid drugs. CDR3 sequence: CATEGLPNTEAFF. The CDR3 bases are TGTGCCACCGAGGGACTACCCAACACTGAAGCTTTCTTT.